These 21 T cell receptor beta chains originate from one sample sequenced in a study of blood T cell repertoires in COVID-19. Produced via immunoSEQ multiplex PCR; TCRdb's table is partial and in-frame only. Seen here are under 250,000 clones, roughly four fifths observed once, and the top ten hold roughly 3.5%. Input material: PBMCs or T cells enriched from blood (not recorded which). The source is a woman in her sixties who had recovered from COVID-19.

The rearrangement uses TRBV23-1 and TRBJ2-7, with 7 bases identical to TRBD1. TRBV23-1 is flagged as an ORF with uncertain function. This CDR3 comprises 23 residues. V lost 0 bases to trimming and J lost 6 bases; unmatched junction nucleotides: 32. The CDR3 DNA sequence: TGCGCCAGCAGTCAATCGATAGCTGGGACAGCTCAGCCCCTAGGTGGAGGTATCTGCGAGCAGTACTTC. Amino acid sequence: CASSQSIAGTAQPLGGGICEQYF.

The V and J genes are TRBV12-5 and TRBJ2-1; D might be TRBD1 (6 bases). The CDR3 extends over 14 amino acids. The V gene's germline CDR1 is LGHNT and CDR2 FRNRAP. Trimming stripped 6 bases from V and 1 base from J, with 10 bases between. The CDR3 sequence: CASGLQGSYNEQFF. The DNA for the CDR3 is TGTGCTAGTGGCCTACAGGGTTCCTACAATGAGCAGTTCTTC.

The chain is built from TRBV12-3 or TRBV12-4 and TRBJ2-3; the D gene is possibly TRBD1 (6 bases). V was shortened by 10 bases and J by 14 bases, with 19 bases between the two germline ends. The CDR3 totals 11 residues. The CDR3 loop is CATNIVGAWYF. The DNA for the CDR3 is TGTGCCACCAATATTGTGGGGGCTTGGTATTTT.

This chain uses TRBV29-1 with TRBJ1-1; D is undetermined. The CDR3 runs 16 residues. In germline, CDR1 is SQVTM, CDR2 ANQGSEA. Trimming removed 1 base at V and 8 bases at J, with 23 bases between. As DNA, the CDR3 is TGCAGCGTTGAAGCTTATTCCGGAGGGCAACTAAGAGAAGCTTTCTTT. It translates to CSVEAYSGGQLREAFF. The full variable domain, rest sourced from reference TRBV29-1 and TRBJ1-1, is SAVISQKPSRDICQRGTSLTIQCQVDSQVTMMFWYRQQPGQSLTLIATANQGSEATYESGFVIDKFPISRPNLTFSTLTVSNMSPEDSSIYLCSVEAYSGGQLREAFFGQGTRLTVV.

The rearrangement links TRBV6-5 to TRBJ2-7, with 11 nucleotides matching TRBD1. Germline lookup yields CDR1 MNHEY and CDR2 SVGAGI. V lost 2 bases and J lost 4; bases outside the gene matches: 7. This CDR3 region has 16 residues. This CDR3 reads CASSYPGTGGRYEQYF. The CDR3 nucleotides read TGTGCCAGCAGTTACCCCGGGACAGGGGGTCGATACGAGCAGTACTTC.

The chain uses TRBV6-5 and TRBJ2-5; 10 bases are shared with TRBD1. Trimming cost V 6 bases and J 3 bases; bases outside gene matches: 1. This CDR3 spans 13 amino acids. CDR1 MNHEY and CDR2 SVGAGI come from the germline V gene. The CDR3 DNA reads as TGTGCCAGCAGGGGACAGGGGAAAGAGACCCAGTACTTC. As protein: CASRGQGKETQYF.

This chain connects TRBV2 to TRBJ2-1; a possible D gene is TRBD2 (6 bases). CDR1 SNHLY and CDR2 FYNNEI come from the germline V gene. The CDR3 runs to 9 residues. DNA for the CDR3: TGTGCAAGCGGGCCTGAGCAGTTCTTC. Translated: CASGPEQFF.

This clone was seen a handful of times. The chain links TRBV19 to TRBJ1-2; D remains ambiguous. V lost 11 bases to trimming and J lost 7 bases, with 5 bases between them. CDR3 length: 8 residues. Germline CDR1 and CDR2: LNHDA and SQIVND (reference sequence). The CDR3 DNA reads TGTGCCGGCCCTGGCTACACCTTC. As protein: CAGPGYTF.

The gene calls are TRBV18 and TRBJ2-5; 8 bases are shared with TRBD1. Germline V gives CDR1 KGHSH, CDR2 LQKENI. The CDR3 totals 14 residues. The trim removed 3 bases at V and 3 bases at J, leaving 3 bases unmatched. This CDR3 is CASSPGQAKETQYF. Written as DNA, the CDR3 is TGTGCCAGCTCACCGGGACAGGCAAAAGAGACCCAGTACTTC. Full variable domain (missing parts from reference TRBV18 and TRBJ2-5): NAGVMQNPRHLVRRRGQEARLRCSPMKGHSHVYWYRQLPEEGLKFMVYLQKENIIDESGMPKERFSAEFPKEGPSILRIQQVVRGDSAAYFCASSPGQAKETQYFGPGTRLLVL.

Written as DNA, the CDR3 is TGTGCCAGCACCCTAGGGGGACAGTACAATGAGCAGTTCTTC. Encoded protein: CASTLGGQYNEQFF. The chain joins TRBV5-6 to TRBJ2-1; 7 positions match TRBD1. V trimming: 6 bases; J trimming: 4 bases; junction bases outside the gene matches: 7. Germline V gene lookup returns CDR1 SGHDT and CDR2 YYEEEE. The CDR3 loop spans 14 amino acids.

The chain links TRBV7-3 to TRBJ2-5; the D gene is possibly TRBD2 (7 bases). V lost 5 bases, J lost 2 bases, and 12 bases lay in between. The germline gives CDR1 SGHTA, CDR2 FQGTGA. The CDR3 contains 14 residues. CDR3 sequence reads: CASSPEGGQETQYF. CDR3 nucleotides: TGTGCCAGCAGCCCCGAGGGGGGGCAAGAGACCCAGTACTTC.

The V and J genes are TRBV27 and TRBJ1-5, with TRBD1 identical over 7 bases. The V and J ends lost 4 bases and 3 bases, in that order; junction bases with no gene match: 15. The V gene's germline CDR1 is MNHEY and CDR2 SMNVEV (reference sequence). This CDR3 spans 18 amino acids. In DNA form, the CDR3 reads TGTGCCAGCAGTTCCCTCTCGACAGGGAATGGTGTCAATCAGCCCCAGCATTTT. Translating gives CASSSLSTGNGVNQPQHF.

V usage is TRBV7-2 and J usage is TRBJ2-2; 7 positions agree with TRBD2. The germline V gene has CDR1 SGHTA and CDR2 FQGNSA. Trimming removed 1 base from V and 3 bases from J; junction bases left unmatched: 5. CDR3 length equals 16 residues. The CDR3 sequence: CASSLGPSGYTGELFF. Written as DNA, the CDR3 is TGTGCCAGCAGCTTAGGCCCTAGCGGATACACCGGGGAGCTGTTTTTT. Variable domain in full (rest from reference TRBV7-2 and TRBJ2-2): GAGVSQSPSNKVTEKGKDVELRCDPISGHTALYWYRQSLGQGLEFLIYFQGNSAPDKSGLPSDRFSAERTGGSVSTLTIQRTQQEDSAVYLCASSLGPSGYTGELFFGEGSRLTVL.

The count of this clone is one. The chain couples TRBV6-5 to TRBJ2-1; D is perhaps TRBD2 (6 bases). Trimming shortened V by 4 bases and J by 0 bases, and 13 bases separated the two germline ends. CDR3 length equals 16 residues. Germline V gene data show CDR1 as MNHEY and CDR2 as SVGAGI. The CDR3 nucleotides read TGTGCCAGCAGTTCGTTTGGGGGGAGCTCCTACAATGAGCAGTTCTTC. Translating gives CASSSFGGSSYNEQFF.

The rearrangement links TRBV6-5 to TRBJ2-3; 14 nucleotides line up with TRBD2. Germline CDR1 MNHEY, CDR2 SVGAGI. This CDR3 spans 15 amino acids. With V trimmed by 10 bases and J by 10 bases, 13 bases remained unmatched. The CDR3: CATRRGLAGEAPQYF. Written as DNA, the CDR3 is TGTGCCACCCGGCGGGGACTAGCGGGAGAGGCCCCGCAGTATTTT.

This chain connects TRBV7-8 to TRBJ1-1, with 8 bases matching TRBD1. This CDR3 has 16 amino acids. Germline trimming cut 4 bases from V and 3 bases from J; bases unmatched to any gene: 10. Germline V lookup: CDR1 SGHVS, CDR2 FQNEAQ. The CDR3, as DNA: TGTGCCAGCAGCTATCAGACAGGGGACTTACACACTGAAGCTTTCTTT. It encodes CASSYQTGDLHTEAFF.

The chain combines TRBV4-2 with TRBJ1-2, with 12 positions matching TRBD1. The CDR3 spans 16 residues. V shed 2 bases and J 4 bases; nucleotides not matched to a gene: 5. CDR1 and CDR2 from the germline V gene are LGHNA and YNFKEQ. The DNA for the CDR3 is TGTGCCAGCAGCCAATCCGGGACAGGGGGCTTCTATGGCTACACCTTC. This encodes CASSQSGTGGFYGYTF.

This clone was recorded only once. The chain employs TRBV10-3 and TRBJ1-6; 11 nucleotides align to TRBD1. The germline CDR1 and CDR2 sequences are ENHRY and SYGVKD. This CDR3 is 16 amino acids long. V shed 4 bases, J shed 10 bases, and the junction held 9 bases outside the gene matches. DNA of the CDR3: TGTGCCATCAGTGTGCGACCGGGACAGGGGGGATCACCCCTCCACTTT. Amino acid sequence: CAISVRPGQGGSPLHF.

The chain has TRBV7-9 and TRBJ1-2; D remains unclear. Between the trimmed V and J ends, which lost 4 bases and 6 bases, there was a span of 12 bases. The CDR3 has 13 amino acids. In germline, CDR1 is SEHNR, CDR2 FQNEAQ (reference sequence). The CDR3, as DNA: TGTGCCAGCAGCTCCGACGGACTTAATGGCTACACCTTC. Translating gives CASSSDGLNGYTF.

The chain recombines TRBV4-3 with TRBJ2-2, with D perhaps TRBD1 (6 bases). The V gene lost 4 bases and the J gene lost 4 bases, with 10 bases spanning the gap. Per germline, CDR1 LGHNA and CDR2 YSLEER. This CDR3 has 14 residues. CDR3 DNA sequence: TGCGCCAGCAGCCGAGCACAGGGCACCGGGGAGCTGTTTTTT. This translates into CASSRAQGTGELFF.

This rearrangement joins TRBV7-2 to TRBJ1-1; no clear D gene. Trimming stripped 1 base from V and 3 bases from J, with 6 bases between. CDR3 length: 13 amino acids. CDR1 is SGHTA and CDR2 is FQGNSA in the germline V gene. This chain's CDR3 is CASSLGTDTEAFF. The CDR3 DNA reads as TGTGCCAGCAGCTTAGGTACGGACACTGAAGCTTTCTTT.